This T cell receptor beta chain was captured by sequencing in a study of T cell clonotyping in hematopoietic cell transplantation. TCRdb's table, derived via immunoSEQ multiplex PCR, lists solely in-frame clones and lacks some. This table holds about 5,900 clones, approximately 80% found once. Trimming cost V 6 bases and J 3 bases; bases outside gene matches: 6. In germline, CDR1 is MNHNS, CDR2 SASEGT. CDR3 length: 14 amino acids. This clone appeared once. As to time point: recipient sample about 28 days before transplant, after cytoreduction. This chain connects TRBV6-1 to TRBJ2-7; TRBD1 aligns across 9 bases. The source was peripheral blood mononuclear cells, collected before stem cell transplant. The TCR comes from a woman aged 45-59 years with acute myeloid leukemia. Some clones in this sample may be carry-over from other donors' samples. As DNA, the CDR3 is TGTGCCAGCAGCCGGGACAGGGTAGGCTACGAGCAGTACTTC. This encodes CASSRDRVGYEQYF.